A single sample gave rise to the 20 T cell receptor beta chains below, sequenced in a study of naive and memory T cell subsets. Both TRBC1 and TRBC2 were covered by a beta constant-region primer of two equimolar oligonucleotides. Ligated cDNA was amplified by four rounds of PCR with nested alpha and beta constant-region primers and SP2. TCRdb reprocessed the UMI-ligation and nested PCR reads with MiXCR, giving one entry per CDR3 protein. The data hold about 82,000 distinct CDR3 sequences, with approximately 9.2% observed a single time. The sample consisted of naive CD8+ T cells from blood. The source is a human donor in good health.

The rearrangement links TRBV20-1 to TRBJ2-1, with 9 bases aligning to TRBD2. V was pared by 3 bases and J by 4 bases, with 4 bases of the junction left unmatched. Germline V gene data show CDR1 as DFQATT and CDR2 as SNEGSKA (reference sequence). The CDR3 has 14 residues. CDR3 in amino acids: CSASHLAGYNEQFF. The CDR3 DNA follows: TGCAGTGCTAGTCACCTAGCGGGGTACAATGAGCAGTTCTTC.

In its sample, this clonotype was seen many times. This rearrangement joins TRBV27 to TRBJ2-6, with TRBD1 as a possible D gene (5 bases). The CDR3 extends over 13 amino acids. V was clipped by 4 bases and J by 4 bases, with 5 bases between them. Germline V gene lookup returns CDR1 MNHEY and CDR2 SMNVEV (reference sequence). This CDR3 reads CASSSGGANVLTF. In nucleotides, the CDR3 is TGTGCCAGCAGTTCAGGGGGGGCCAACGTCCTGACTTTC.

In nucleotides, the CDR3 is TGTGCCAGCAGGCAGGGGCTCGGGGAGCTGTTTTTT. Protein: CASRQGLGELFF. The V and J genes are TRBV27 and TRBJ2-2; possibly TRBD1 for D (6 bases). In germline, CDR1 is MNHEY, CDR2 SMNVEV (reference sequence). CDR3 length: 12 amino acids. Trimming stripped 6 bases from V and 7 bases from J, with 9 bases between.

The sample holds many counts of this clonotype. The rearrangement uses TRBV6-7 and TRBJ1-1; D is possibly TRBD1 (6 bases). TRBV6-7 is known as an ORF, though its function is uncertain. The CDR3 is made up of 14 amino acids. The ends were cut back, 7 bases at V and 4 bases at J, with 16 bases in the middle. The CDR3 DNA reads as TGTGCCAGCAAAGGGGGGGGGGGCGGCACTGAAGCTTTCTTT. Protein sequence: CASKGGGGGTEAFF.

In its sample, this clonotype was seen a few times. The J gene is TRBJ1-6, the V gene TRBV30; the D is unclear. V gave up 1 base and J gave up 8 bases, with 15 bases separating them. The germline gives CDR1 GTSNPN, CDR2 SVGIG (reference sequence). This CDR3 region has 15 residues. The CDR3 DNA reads TGTGCCTGGAGTGGAAGACAAGCGGGATATTCACCCCTCCACTTT. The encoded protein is CAWSGRQAGYSPLHF.

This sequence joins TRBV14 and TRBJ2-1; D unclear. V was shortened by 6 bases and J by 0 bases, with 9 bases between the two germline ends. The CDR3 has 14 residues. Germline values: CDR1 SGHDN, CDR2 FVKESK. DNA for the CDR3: TGTGCCAGCAGTTCGAGCCTCTCCTACAATGAGCAGTTCTTC. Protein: CASSSSLSYNEQFF.

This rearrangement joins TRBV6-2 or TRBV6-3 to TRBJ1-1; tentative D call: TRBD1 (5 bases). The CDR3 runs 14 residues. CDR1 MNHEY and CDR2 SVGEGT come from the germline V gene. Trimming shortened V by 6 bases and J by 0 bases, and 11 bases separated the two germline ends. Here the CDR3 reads CASSTTGMNTEAFF. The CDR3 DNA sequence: TGTGCCAGCAGCACCACAGGAATGAACACTGAAGCTTTCTTT.

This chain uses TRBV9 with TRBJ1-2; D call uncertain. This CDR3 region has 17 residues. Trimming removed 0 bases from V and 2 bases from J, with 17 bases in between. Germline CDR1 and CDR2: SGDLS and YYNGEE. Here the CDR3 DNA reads TGTGCCAGCAGCGTAGCTGGGCGACAATCGTTGAACTATGGCTACACCTTC. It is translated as CASSVAGRQSLNYGYTF. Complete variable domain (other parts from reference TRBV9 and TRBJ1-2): DSGVTQTPKHLITATGQRVTLRCSPRSGDLSVYWYQQSLDQGLQFLIQYYNGEERAKGNILERFSAQQFPDLHSELNLSSLELGDSALYFCASSVAGRQSLNYGYTFGSGTRLTVV.

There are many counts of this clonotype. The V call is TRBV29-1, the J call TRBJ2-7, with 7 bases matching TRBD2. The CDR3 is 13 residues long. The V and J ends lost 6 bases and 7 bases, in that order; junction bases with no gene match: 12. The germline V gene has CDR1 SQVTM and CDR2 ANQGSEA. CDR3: CSVWEGGPHEQYF. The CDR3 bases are TGCAGCGTCTGGGAGGGAGGGCCACATGAGCAGTACTTC.

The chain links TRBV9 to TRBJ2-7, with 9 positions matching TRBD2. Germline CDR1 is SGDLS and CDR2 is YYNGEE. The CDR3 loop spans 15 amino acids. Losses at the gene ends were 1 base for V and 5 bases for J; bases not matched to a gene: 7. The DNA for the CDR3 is TGTGCCAGCAGCGTAAAAGCGGGAGGCCCCCACGAGCAGTACTTC. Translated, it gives CASSVKAGGPHEQYF.

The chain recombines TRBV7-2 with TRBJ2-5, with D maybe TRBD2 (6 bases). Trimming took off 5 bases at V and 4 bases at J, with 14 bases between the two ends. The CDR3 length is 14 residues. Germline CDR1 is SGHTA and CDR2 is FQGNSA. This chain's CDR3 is CASSHDGTLETQYF. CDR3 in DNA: TGTGCCAGCAGCCACGACGGGACTCTAGAGACCCAGTACTTC.

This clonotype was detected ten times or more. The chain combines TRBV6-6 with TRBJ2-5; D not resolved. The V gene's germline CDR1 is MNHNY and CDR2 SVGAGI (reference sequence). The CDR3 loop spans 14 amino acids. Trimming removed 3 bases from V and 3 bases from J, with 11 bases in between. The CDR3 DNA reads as TGTGCCAGCAGTTATGTCGACGCGAAAGAGACCCAGTACTTC. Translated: CASSYVDAKETQYF.

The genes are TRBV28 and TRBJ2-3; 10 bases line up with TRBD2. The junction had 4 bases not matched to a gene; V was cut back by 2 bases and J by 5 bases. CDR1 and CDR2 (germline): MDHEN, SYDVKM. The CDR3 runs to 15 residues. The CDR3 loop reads CASSLLAGVGDTQYF. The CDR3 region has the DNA TGTGCCAGCAGTTTACTAGCGGGAGTTGGAGATACGCAGTATTTT.

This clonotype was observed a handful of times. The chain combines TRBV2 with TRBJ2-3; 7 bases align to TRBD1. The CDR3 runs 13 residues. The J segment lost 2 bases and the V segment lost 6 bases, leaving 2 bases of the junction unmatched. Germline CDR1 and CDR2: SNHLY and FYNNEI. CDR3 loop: CASRRGPTDTQYF. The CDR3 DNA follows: TGTGCCAGCAGGAGGGGGCCCACAGATACGCAGTATTTT.

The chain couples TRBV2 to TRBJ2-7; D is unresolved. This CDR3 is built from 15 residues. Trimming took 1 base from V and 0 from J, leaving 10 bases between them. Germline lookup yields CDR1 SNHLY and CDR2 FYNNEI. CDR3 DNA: TGTGCCAGCAGTGAAGGAAACCTCGTCTCCTACGAGCAGTACTTC. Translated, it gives CASSEGNLVSYEQYF. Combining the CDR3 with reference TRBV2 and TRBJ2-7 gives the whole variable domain EPEVTQTPSHQVTQMGQEVILRCVPISNHLYFYWYRQILGQKVEFLVSFYNNEISEKSEIFDDQFSVERPDGSNFTLKIRSTKLEDSAMYFCASSEGNLVSYEQYFGPGTRLTVT.

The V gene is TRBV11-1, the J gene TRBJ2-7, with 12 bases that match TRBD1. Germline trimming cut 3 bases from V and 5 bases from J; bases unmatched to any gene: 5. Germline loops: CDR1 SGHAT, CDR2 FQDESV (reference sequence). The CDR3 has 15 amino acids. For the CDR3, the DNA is TGTGCCAGCAGCTTCCCGGGACAGGGGGCTCACGAGCAGTACTTC. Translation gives CASSFPGQGAHEQYF.

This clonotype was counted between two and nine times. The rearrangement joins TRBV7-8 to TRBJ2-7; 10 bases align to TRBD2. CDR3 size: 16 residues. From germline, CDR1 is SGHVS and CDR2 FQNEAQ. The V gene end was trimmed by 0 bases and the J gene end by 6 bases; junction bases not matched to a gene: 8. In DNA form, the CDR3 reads TGTGCCAGCAGCTTAGCGGGGGCTAGCGGGAGCACCGAGCAGTACTTC. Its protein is CASSLAGASGSTEQYF.

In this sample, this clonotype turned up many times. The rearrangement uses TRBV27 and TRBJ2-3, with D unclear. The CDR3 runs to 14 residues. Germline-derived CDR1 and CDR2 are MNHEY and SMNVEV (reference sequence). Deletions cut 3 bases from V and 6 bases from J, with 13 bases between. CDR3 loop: CASSLAYLRDTQYF. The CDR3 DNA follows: TGTGCCAGCAGTTTGGCCTACCTGAGGGATACGCAGTATTTT.

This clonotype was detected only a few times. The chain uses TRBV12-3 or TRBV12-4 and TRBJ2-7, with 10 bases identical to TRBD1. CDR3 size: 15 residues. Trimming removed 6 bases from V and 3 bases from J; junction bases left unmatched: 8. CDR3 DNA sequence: TGTGCCAGCAGCACCGGGACAGGGGTAAACTACGAGCAGTACTTC. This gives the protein CASSTGTGVNYEQYF.

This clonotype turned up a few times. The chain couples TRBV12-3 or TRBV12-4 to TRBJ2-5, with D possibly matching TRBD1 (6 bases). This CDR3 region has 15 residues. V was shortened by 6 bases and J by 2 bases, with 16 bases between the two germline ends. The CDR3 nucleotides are TGTGCCAGCAGGCGGATGGACAGACTACAAGAGACCCAGTACTTC. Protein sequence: CASRRMDRLQETQYF.